A single sample is the source of the 22 T cell receptor beta chains below, sequenced in a study of cytomegalovirus exposure and HLA in healthy donors. PCR amplification relied on 60 Vbeta primers (plus 13 Jbeta primers). Profiled with immunoSEQ multiplex PCR; TCRdb holds only in-frame clones, not every one. Of about 120,000 clones listed, roughly three fifths are singletons. The sample taken for sequencing was PBMCs. The receptors were gathered from a woman in her thirties or forties in good health and CMV-seropositive.

V is TRBV12-5 and J is TRBJ1-5, with 9 bases lining up with TRBD1. Trimming cost V 6 bases and J 5 bases; bases outside gene matches: 11. This CDR3 is built from 16 residues. Germline values: CDR1 LGHNT, CDR2 FRNRAP. The CDR3 here is CASGLGYRDRDQPQHF. CDR3 nucleotide sequence: TGTGCTAGTGGCCTTGGTTATAGGGACAGGGATCAGCCCCAGCATTTT.

The V call is TRBV7-9, the J call TRBJ2-2, with TRBD2 identical over 9 bases. Germline values: CDR1 SEHNR, CDR2 FQNEAQ (reference sequence). The CDR3 spans 18 residues. J lost 6 bases, V lost 3 bases, and 14 bases had no gene match. The CDR3 here is CASSFKVRIAGVAGELFF. The CDR3 DNA follows: TGTGCCAGCAGCTTTAAAGTTCGTATAGCGGGAGTGGCCGGGGAGCTGTTTTTT.

This chain joins TRBV28 and TRBJ2-3, with TRBD1 as a possible D gene (6 bases). CDR1 and CDR2 from the germline V gene are MDHEN and SYDVKM. The CDR3 runs to 11 residues. Trimming took 10 bases from V and 4 from J, leaving 9 bases between them. The CDR3 loop reads CAIQGADTQYF. The CDR3 nucleotides are TGTGCCATACAGGGCGCAGATACGCAGTATTTT.

About this clone: Mismatch with germline at one junction end may stem from a read error. The rearrangement joins TRBV9 to TRBJ2-2; 11 nucleotides agree with TRBD2. CDR3 length: 16 residues. The germline CDR1 and CDR2 sequences are SGDLS and YYNGEE. Here the CDR3 DNA reads TGTGCCAGCAGCTACACTAGCGGGAGCTTCACCGGGGAACTGTTTTTT. The encoded protein is CASSYTSGSFTGELFF.

This chain joins TRBV25-1 and TRBJ2-3; a weak D match, TRBD2 (6 bases). The V end was cut by 0 bases, the J end by 0 bases, with 10 bases between. The germline CDR1 and CDR2 sequences are MGHDK and SYGVNS. This CDR3 has 16 residues. The CDR3 DNA sequence: TGTGCCAGCAGTGAATATAGCGGTCCTAGCACAGATACGCAGTATTTT. This translates into CASSEYSGPSTDTQYF. The full variable domain, its missing parts supplied by reference TRBV25-1 and TRBJ2-3, is EADIYQTPRYLVIGTGKKITLECSQTMGHDKMYWYQQDPGMELHLIHYSYGVNSTEKGDLSSESTVSRIRTEHFPLTLESARPSHTSQYLCASSEYSGPSTDTQYFGPGTRLTVL.

The chain has TRBV4-1 and TRBJ2-3; 10 positions agree with TRBD2. The V segment lost 5 bases and the J segment 4 bases; nucleotides outside the gene matches: 15. From germline, CDR1 is MGHRA and CDR2 YSYEKL. The CDR3 is made up of 18 amino acids. The CDR3 loop is CASSYEAVQREGPDTQYF. The CDR3 DNA sequence: TGCGCCAGCAGCTATGAAGCCGTGCAGCGGGAGGGTCCAGATACGCAGTATTTT.

V is TRBV7-8 and J is TRBJ1-1, with D possibly TRBD1 on 6 matching bases. Trimming removed 1 base at V and 5 bases at J, with 26 bases between. The CDR3 extends over 19 amino acids. Germline V lookup: CDR1 SGHVS, CDR2 FQNEAQ. CDR3 sequence (DNA): TGTGCCAGCAGCTTAGTCGAGGCAGGGGAGGGCTCCGCTTGGACTGAAGCTTTCTTT. It translates to CASSLVEAGEGSAWTEAFF. The full variable domain, rest sourced from reference TRBV7-8 and TRBJ1-1, is GAGVSQSPRYKVAKRGQDVALRCDPISGHVSLFWYQQALGQGPEFLTYFQNEAQLDKSGLPSDRFFAERPEGSVSTLKIQRTQQEDSAVYLCASSLVEAGEGSAWTEAFFGQGTRLTVV.

The chain recombines TRBV29-1 with TRBJ2-5, with 9 bases aligning to TRBD2. The better agreement between TRBJ2-7 and the DNA end casts doubt on the J call. The CDR3 runs to 14 residues. CDR1 is SQVTM and CDR2 is ANQGSEA in the germline V gene. The CDR3 bases are TGCAGCGTTGAAGCTCTAGCGGGGACCTACGAGCAGTACTTC. Protein sequence: CSVEALAGTYEQYF.

The chain employs TRBV5-6 and TRBJ1-4; possible D gene TRBD1, 6 bases. The germline gives CDR1 SGHDT, CDR2 YYEEEE. The V end lost 4 bases, the J end lost 0 bases, and 19 bases lay between the germline ends. The CDR3 extends over 18 amino acids. CDR3 coding DNA: TGTGCCAGCAGCGGGGGTTGGGGGCGCCCTGCAACTAATGAAAAACTGTTTTTT. Translation: CASSGGWGRPATNEKLFF.

The chain links TRBV5-1 to TRBJ2-1, with 9 bases lining up with TRBD2. Germline CDR1 SGHRS, CDR2 YFSETQ. Trimming removed 3 bases from V and 9 bases from J; junction bases left unmatched: 10. CDR3 length equals 15 residues. The CDR3 nucleotides read TGCGCCAGCAGCTCCCAAGTAGCGGGAGAGGCTGAGCAGTTCTTC. The encoded protein is CASSSQVAGEAEQFF.

The chain is built from TRBV19 and TRBJ2-5; 13 nucleotides match TRBD2. The CDR3 sequence is 20 residues long. Unmatched junction bases numbered 16, after V lost 6 bases and J lost 0 bases. Per germline, CDR1 LNHDA and CDR2 SQIVND (reference sequence). CDR3 in amino acids: CASSTEKGTSGKRDQETQYF. CDR3 nucleotides: TGTGCCAGTAGCACCGAGAAGGGGACTAGCGGGAAAAGGGACCAAGAGACCCAGTACTTC.

This clone was picked up a small number of times. V and J are TRBV16 and TRBJ2-2, with D possibly TRBD1 on 6 matching bases. Trimming took 1 base from V and 2 from J, leaving 14 bases between them. This CDR3 is 17 amino acids long. The germline V gene encodes CDR1 KGHSY and CDR2 FQNENV. The CDR3 loop reads CASSQLKRTVNTGELFF. DNA of the CDR3: TGTGCCAGCAGCCAATTAAAAAGGACAGTCAACACCGGGGAGCTGTTTTTT.

The V call is TRBV4-2, the J call TRBJ2-5; maybe TRBD2 (6 bases). There are 15 residues in the CDR3. Germline V CDR1 and CDR2: LGHNA, YNFKEQ. The V end lost 4 bases, the J end lost 7 bases, and 19 bases lay between the germline ends. CDR3 sequence (DNA): TGTGCCAGCAGCCCGGCGGGGCTAGCCATCGGGACCCAGTACTTC. This encodes CASSPAGLAIGTQYF.

This clone was observed a single time. The rearrangement joins TRBV19 to TRBJ2-3; 11 bases are a match to TRBD2. The trim removed 4 bases at V and 0 bases at J, leaving 6 bases unmatched. In germline, CDR1 is LNHDA, CDR2 SQIVND (reference sequence). CDR3 length equals 17 residues. The CDR3 here is CASSTGLAEVSTDTQYF. Here the CDR3 DNA reads TGTGCCAGTAGTACGGGACTAGCGGAAGTCAGCACAGATACGCAGTATTTT.

This clone was observed a handful of times. The chain employs TRBV6-5 and TRBJ2-5; TRBD2 matches 7 bases. The CDR3 is 15 residues long. Germline CDR1 MNHEY, CDR2 SVGAGI. Losses at the gene ends were 0 bases for V and 6 bases for J; bases not matched to a gene: 7. The CDR3, as DNA: TGTGCCAGCAGTTACTCGCGCGGGAGAAGACAGACCCAGTACTTC. Translated: CASSYSRGRRQTQYF.

This clone appeared a single time. CDR3 coding DNA: TGCACCCCCGGGGGGCACACTGAAGCTTTCTTT. It translates to CTPGGHTEAFF. The chain has TRBV20-1 and TRBJ1-1; a possible D gene is TRBD1 (6 bases). From germline, CDR1 is DFQATT and CDR2 SNEGSKA (reference sequence). This CDR3 comprises 11 residues.

The chain is built from TRBV7-2 and TRBJ2-7; D gene unclear. Trimming pared 0 bases from V and 0 bases from J, leaving 9 bases between. This CDR3 comprises 15 residues. Germline V gene data show CDR1 as SGHTA and CDR2 as FQGNSA. CDR3 coding DNA: TGTGCCAGCAGCTTAGCCGGTGATCCCTCCTACGAGCAGTACTTC. It is translated as CASSLAGDPSYEQYF.

This sequence joins TRBV28 and TRBJ2-6; 10 bases agree with TRBD1. The germline V gene encodes CDR1 MDHEN and CDR2 SYDVKM. Germline trimming cut 10 bases from V and 2 bases from J; bases unmatched to any gene: 14. CDR3 length equals 18 residues. The CDR3 sequence is CAIEGGRGQGAGANVLTF. The CDR3 DNA sequence: TGTGCCATCGAAGGGGGGCGAGGACAGGGGGCTGGGGCCAACGTCCTGACTTTC.

This chain joins TRBV9 and TRBJ2-2; 8 nucleotides agree with TRBD2. This CDR3 region has 15 residues. With V trimmed by 4 bases and J by 7 bases, 9 bases remained unmatched. Germline V CDR1 and CDR2: SGDLS, YYNGEE. CDR3 region: CASSPQAGVIGELFF. The CDR3 nucleotides are TGTGCCAGCAGCCCACAAGCGGGAGTCATCGGGGAGCTGTTTTTT.

This clone is a singleton in its sample. The chain recombines TRBV6-1 with TRBJ2-5; tentatively, D is TRBD2 (6 bases). CDR3 length: 16 residues. V dropped 2 bases and J dropped 7 bases, with 20 bases sitting between them. From germline, CDR1 is MNHNS and CDR2 SASEGT. The CDR3 region has the DNA TGTGCCAGCAGTGAATTGGGAGGAACGGGCGAGGCGACCCAGTACTTC. This translates into CASSELGGTGEATQYF.

The chain joins TRBV15 to TRBJ1-5, with TRBD1 as a possible D gene (6 bases). The V gene lost 5 bases and the J gene lost 1 base, with 9 bases spanning the gap. CDR1 and CDR2 (germline): LNHNV, YYDKDF (reference sequence). The CDR3 is 14 amino acids. This CDR3 is CATSGQRSNQPQHF. CDR3 bases: TGTGCCACCAGCGGACAGCGAAGCAATCAGCCCCAGCATTTT.

The chain is built from TRBV7-3 and TRBJ1-1; no definite D call. Germline CDR1 is SGHTA and CDR2 is FQGTGA. Trimming stripped 2 bases from V and 1 base from J, with 8 bases between. The CDR3 is 14 residues long. The CDR3 is CASSLGPGNTEAFF. DNA of the CDR3: TGTGCCAGCAGCTTAGGTCCAGGGAACACTGAAGCTTTCTTT.